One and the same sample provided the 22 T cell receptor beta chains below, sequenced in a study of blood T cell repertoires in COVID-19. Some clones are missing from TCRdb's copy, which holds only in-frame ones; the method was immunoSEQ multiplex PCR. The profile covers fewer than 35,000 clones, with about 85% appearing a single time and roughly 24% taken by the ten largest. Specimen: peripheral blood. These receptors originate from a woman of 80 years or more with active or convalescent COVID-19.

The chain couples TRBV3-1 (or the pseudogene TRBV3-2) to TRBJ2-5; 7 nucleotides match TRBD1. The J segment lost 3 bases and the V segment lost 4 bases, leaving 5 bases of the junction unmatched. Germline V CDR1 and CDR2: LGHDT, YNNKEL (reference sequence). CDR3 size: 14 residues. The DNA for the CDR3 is TGTGCCAGCAGCCCCTGGGACAGAGAAGAGACCCAGTACTTC. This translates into CASSPWDREETQYF.

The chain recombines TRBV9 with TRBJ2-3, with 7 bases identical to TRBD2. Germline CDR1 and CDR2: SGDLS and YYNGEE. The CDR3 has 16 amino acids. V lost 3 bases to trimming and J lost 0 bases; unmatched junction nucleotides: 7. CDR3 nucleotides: TGTGCCAGCAGCGCGGACGGGAGGCGGAGCACAGATACGCAGTATTTT. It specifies CASSADGRRSTDTQYF.

The CDR3 DNA is TGTGCCACCCACTACAGGGGACATTCACCCCTCCACTTT. Its protein is CATHYRGHSPLHF. The genes are TRBV28 and TRBJ1-6; 7 positions match TRBD1. This CDR3 is 13 amino acids long. The trim removed 10 bases at V and 8 bases at J, leaving 8 bases unmatched. CDR1 MDHEN and CDR2 SYDVKM come from the germline V gene.

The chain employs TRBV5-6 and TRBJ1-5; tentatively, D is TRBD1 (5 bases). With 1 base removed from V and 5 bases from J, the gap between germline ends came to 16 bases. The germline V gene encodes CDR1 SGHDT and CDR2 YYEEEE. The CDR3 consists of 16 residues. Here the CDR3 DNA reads TGTGCCAGCAGCTTGTCCCAGGGCAAGGTTGATCAGCCCCAGCATTTT. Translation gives CASSLSQGKVDQPQHF.

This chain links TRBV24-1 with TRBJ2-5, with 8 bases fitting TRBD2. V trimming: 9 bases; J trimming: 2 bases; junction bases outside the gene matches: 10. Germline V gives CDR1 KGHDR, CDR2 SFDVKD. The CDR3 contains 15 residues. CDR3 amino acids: CATCTPGTRQETQYF. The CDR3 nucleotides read TGTGCCACCTGCACACCCGGGACTAGACAAGAGACCCAGTACTTC.

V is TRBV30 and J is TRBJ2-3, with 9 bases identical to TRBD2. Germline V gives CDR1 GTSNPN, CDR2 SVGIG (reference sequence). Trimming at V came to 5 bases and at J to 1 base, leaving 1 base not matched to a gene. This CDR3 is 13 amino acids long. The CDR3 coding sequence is TGTGCCTGGTTAGCGGGGGGCACAGATACGCAGTATTTT. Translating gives CAWLAGGTDTQYF.

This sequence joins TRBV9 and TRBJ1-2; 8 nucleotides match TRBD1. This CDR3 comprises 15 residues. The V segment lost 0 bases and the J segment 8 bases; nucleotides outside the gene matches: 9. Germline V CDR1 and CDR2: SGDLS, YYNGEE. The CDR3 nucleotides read TGTGCCAGCAGCGTAGCCCAGGACAGGGTGGAGGGCTACACCTTC. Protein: CASSVAQDRVEGYTF.

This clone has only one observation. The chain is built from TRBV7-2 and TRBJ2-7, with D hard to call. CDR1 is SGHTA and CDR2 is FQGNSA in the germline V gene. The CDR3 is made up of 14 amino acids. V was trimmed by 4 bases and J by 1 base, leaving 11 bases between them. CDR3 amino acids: CASSSRYSSYEQYF. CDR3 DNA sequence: TGTGCCAGCAGCTCCCGCTACTCTTCCTACGAGCAGTACTTC.

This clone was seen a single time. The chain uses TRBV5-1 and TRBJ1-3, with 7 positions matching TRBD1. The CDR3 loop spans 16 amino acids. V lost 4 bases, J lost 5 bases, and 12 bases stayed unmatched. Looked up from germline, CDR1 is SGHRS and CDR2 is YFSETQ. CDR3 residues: CASSLGQVVGRNTIYF. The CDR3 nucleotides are TGCGCCAGCAGCCTCGGACAGGTCGTTGGCCGAAACACCATATATTTT.

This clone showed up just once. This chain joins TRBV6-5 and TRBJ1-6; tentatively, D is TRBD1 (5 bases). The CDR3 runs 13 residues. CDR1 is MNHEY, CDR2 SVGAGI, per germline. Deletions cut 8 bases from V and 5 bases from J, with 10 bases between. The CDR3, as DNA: TGTGCCAGCCGACAGATGGATAATTCACCCCTCCACTTT. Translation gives CASRQMDNSPLHF.

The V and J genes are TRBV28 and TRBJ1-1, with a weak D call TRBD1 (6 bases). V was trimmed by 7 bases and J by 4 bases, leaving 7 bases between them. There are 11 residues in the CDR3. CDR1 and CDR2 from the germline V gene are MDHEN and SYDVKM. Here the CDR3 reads CASIRGTEAFF. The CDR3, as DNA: TGTGCCAGCATCAGGGGCACTGAAGCTTTCTTT.

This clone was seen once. The CDR3 region has the DNA TGTGCCAGCAGCTTGGCGGGGGATCGAGAGACCCAGTACTTC. It yields the protein CASSLAGDRETQYF. V gene TRBV5-4 combines with J gene TRBJ2-5, with D maybe TRBD2 (6 bases). V was trimmed by 0 bases and J by 4 bases, leaving 10 bases between them. The CDR3 spans 14 residues. Germline CDR1 and CDR2: SGHNT and YYREEE (reference sequence).

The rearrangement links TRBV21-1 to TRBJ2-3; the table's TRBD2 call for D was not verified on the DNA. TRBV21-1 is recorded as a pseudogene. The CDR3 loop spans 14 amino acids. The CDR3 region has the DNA TGTGCCAGCAGTATAGCGGTTCCGGTGTATACGCAGTATTTT. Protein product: CASSIAVPVYTQYF.

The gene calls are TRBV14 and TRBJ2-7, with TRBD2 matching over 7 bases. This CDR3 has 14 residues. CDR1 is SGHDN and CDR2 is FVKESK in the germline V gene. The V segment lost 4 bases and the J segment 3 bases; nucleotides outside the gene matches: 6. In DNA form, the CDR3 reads TGTGCCAGCAGCCCGGGACTACTCGACTACGAGCAGTACTTC. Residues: CASSPGLLDYEQYF.

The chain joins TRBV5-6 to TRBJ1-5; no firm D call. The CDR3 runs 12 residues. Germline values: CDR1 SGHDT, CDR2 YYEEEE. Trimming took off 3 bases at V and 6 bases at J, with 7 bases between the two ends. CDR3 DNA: TGTGCCAGCAGCTCCCGTCGTCAGCCCCAGCATTTT. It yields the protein CASSSRRQPQHF. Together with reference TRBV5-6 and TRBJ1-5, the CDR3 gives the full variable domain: DAGVTQSPTHLIKTRGQQVTLRCSPKSGHDTVSWYQQALGQGPQFIFQYYEEEERQRGNFPDRFSGHQFPNYSSELNVNALLLGDSALYLCASSSRRQPQHFGDGTRLSIL.

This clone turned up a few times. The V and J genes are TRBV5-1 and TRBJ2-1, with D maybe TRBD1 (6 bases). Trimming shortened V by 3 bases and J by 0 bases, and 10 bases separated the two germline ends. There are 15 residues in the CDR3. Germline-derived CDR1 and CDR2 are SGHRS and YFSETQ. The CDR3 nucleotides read TGCGCCAGCAGCTCCCAGGGGACCTCCTACAATGAGCAGTTCTTC. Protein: CASSSQGTSYNEQFF.

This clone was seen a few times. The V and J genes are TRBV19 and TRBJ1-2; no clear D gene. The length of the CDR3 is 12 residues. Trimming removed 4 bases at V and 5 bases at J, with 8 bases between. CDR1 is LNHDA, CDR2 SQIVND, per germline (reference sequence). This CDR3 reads CASSTQKYGYTF. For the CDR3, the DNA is TGTGCCAGTAGTACCCAGAAATATGGCTACACCTTC.

CDR3 nucleotides: TGTGCCAGCAGCCCAGGGACAGGGGAGGAATCACCCCTCCACTTT. It codes for CASSPGTGEESPLHF. J is TRBJ1-6 and V is TRBV7-8, with TRBD1 identical over 10 bases. The CDR3 sequence is 15 residues long. CDR1 is SGHVS and CDR2 is FQNEAQ in the germline V gene. After removal of 5 bases from V and 10 bases from J, the junction contained 8 bases not matched to a gene.

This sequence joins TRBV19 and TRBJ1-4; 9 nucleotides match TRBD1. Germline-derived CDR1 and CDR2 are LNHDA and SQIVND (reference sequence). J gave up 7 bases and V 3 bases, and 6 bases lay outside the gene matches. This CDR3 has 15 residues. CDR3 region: CASSMLGTGLEKLFF. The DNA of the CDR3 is TGTGCCAGTAGTATGCTCGGGACAGGGCTTGAAAAACTGTTTTTT.

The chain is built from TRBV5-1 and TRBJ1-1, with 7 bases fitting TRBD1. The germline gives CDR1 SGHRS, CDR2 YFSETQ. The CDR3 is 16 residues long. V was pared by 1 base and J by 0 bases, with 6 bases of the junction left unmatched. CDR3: CASSLRSGTVNTEAFF. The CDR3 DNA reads TGCGCCAGCAGCTTGCGCTCCGGGACAGTGAACACTGAAGCTTTCTTT.

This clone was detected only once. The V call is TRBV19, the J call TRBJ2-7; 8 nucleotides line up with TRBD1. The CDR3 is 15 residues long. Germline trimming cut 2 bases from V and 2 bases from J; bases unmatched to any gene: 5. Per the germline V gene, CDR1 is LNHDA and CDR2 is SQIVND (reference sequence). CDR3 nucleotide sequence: TGTGCCAGTAGTATATCAGGGGGCGCGGCCTACGAGCAGTACTTC. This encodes CASSISGGAAYEQYF.

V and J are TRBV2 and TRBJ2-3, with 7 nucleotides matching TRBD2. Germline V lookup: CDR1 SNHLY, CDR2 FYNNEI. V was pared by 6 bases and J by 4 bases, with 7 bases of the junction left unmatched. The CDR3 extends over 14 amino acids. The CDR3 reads CASSPPGGPDTQYF. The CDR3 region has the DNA TGTGCCAGCAGCCCCCCGGGAGGCCCAGATACGCAGTATTTT.